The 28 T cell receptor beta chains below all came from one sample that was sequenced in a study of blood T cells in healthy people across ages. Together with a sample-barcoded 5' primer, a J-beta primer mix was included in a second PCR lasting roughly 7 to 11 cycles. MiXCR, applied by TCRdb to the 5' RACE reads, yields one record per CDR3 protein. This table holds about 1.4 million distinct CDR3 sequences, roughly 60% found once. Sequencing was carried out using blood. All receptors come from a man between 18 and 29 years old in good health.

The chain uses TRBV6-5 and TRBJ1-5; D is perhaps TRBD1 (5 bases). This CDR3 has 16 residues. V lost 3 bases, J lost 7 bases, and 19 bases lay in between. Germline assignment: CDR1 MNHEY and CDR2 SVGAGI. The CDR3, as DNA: TGTGCCAGCAGTTATTCGCATGCAGGGATGGGACAGCCCCAGCATTTT. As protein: CASSYSHAGMGQPQHF.

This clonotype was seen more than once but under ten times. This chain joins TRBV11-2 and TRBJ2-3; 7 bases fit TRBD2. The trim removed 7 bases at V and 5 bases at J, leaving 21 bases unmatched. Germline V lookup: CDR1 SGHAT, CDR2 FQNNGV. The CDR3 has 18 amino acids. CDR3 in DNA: TGTGCCAGCAACTTGCACCGTCTCCTAGCGGAACGTGGAGATACGCAGTATTTT. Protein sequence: CASNLHRLLAERGDTQYF.

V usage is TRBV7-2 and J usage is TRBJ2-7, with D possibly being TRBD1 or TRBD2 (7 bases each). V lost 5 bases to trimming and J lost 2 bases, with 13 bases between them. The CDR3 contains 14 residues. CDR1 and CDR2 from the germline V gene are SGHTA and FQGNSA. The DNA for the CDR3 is TGTGCCAGCAGCGGGGGGGACAGACCCTACGAGCAGTACTTC. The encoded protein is CASSGGDRPYEQYF.

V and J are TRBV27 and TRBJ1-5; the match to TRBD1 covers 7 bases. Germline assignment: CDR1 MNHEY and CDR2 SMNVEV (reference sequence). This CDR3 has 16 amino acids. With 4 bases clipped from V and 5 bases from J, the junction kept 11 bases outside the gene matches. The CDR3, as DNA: TGTGCCAGCAGTTCCGCCCCTGACAGGGCCCATCAGCCCCAGCATTTT. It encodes CASSSAPDRAHQPQHF.

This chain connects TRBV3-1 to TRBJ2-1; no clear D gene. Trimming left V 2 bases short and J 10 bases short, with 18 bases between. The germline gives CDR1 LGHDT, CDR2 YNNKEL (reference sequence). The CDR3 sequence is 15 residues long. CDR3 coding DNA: TGTGCCAGCAGCCAAATCACCTACCCTCCACGGGAGCAGTTCTTC. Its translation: CASSQITYPPREQFF.

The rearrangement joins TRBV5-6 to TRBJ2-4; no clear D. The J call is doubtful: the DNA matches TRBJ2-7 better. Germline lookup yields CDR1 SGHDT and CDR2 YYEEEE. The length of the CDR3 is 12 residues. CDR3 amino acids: CASSGPTYEQYF. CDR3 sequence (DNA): TGTGCCAGCAGCGGTCCAACCTACGAGCAGTACTTC.

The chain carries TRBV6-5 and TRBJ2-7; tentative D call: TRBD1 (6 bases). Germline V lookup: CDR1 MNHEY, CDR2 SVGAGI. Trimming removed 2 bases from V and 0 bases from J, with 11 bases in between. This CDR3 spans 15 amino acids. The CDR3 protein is CASSYGSDSSYEQYF. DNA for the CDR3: TGTGCCAGCAGTTACGGTTCGGACAGCTCCTACGAGCAGTACTTC.

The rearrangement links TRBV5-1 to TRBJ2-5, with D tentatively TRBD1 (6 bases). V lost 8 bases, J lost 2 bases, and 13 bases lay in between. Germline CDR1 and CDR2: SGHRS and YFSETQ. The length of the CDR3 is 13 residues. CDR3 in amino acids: CASYRDIQETQYF. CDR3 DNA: TGCGCCAGTTACCGGGACATACAAGAGACCCAGTACTTC.

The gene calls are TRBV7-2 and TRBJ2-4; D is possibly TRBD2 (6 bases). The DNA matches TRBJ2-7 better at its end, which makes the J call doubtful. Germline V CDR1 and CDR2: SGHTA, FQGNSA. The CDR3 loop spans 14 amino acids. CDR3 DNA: TGTGCCAGCAGCTTGAATGGACTACCAGGCGAGCAGTACTTC. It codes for CASSLNGLPGEQYF.

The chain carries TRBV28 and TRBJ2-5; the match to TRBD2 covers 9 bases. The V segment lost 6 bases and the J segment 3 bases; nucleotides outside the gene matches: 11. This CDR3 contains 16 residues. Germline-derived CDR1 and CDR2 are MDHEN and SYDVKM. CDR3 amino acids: CASSSWTSVREETQYF. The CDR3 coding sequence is TGTGCCAGCAGCTCCTGGACTAGCGTCAGGGAAGAGACCCAGTACTTC.

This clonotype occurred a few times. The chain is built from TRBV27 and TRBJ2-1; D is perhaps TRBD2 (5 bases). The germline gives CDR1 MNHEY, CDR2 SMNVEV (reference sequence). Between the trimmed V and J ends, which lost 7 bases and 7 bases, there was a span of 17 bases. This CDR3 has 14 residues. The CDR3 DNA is TGTGCCAGCAATCTAGGAGGTCCGTGGAATGAGCAGTTCTTC. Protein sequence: CASNLGGPWNEQFF.

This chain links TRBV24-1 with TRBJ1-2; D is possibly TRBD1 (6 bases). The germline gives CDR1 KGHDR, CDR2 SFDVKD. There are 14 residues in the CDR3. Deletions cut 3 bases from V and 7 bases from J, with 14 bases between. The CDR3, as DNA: TGTGCCACCAGTGATGACCTCAGGGGATCTGGCTACACCTTC. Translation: CATSDDLRGSGYTF.

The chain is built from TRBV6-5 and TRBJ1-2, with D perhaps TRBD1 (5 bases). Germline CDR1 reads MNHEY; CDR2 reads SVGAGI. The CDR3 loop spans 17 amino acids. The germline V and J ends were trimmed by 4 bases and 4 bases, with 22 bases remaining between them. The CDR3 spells CASSSPDPGRRTYGYTF. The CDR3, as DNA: TGTGCCAGCAGTTCCCCTGACCCGGGACGGCGGACCTATGGCTACACCTTC.

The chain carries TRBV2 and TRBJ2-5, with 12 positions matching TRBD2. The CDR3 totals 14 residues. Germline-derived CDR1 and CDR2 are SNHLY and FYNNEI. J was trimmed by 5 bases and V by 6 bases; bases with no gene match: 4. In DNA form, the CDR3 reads TGTGCCAGCAGAACTAGCGGGAGGCGGGAGACCCAGTACTTC. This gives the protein CASRTSGRRETQYF.

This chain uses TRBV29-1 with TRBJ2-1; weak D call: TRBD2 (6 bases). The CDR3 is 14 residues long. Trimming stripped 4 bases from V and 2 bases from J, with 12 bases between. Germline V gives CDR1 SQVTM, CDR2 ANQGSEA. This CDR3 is CSVGWLATYNEQFF. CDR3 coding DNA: TGCAGCGTTGGGTGGCTAGCGACCTACAATGAGCAGTTCTTC.

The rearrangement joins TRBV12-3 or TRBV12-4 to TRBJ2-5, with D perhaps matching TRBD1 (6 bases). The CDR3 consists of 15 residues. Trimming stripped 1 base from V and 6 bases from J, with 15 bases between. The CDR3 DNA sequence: TGTGCCAGCAGTTTAGGGGGGCCGGGGTGGCAGACCCAGTACTTC. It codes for CASSLGGPGWQTQYF.

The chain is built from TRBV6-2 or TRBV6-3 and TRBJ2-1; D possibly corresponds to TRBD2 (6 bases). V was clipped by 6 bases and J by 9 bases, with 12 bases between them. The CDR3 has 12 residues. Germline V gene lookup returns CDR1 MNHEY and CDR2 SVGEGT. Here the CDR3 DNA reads TGTGCCAGCAGCCCTCTAGCGACTGAGCAGTTCTTC. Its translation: CASSPLATEQFF.

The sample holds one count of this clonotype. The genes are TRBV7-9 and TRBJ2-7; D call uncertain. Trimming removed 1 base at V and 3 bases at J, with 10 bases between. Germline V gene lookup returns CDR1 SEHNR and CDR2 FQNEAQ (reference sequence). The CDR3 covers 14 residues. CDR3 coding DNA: TGTGCCAGCAGCTTAGTCGCAGCTTTCTACGAGCAGTACTTC. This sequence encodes CASSLVAAFYEQYF.

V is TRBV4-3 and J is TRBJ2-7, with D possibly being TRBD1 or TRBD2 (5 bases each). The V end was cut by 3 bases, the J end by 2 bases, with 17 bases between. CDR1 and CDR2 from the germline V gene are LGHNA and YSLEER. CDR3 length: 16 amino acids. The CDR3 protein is CASSQLRDGSPYEQYF. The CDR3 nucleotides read TGCGCCAGCAGCCAGCTCCGGGACGGATCCCCCTACGAGCAGTACTTC.

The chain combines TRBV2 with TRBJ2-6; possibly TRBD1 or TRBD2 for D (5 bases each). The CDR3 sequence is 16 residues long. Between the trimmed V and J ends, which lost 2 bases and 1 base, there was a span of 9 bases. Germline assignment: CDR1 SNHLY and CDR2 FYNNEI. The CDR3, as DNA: TGTGCCAGCAGTGAATCCGGGGCGTCTGGGGCCAACGTCCTGACTTTC. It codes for CASSESGASGANVLTF.

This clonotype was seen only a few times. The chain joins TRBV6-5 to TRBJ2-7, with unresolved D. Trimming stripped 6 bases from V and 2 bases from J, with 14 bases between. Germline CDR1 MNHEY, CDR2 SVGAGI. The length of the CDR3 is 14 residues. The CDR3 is CASRRLPSAYEQYF. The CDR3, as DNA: TGTGCCAGCAGACGACTTCCCTCGGCCTACGAGCAGTACTTC.

For the CDR3, the DNA is TGTGCCATCAGTGCCACTCAGGGTCGGGCCAAAAACATTCAGTACTTC. The encoded protein is CAISATQGRAKNIQYF. The chain is built from TRBV10-3 and TRBJ2-4, with D perhaps matching TRBD1 (5 bases). Trimming took off 4 bases at V and 1 base at J, with 14 bases between the two ends. The CDR3 spans 16 residues. The germline CDR1 and CDR2 sequences are ENHRY and SYGVKD.

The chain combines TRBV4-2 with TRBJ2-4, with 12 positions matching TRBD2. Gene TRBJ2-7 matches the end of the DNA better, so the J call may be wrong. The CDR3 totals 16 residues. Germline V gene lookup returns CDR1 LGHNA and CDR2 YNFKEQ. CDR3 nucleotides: TGTGCCAGCAGCCTTACTAGCGGGAGGCCACAATACGAGCAGTACTTC. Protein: CASSLTSGRPQYEQYF.

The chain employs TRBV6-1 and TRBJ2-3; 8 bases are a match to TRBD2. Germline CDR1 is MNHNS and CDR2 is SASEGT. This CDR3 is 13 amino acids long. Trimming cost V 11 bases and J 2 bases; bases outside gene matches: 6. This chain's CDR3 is CAAGGGYTDTQYF. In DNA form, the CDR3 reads TGTGCCGCGGGGGGCGGATACACAGATACGCAGTATTTT.

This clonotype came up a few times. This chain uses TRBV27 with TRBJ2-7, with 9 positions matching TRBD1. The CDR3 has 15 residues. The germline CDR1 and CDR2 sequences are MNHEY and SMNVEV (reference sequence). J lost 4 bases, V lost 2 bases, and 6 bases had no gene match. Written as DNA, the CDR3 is TGTGCCAGCAGTTTAGCGGGACAGGGAATTTACGAGCAGTACTTC. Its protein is CASSLAGQGIYEQYF.

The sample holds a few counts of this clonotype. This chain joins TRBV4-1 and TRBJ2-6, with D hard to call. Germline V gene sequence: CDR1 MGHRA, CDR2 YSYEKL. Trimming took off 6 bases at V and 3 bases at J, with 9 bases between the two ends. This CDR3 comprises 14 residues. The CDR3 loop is CASRPGGGANVLTF. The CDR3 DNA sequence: TGCGCCAGCAGGCCGGGCGGTGGGGCCAACGTCCTGACTTTC.

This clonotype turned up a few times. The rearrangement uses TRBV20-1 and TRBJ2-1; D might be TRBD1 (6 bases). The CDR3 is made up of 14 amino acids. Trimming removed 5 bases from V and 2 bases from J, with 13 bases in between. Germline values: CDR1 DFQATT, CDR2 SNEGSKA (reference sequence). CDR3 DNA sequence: TGCAGTGCTGATAACAGGGAGACCTACAATGAGCAGTTCTTC. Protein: CSADNRETYNEQFF.

CDR3 region: CSASRGQNEQYF. CDR3 in DNA: TGCAGTGCTAGCAGGGGGCAGAACGAGCAGTACTTC. V gene TRBV20-1 combines with J gene TRBJ2-5; 8 bases map to TRBD1. The DNA end lines up better with TRBJ2-7; the J call may be wrong. The CDR3 runs to 12 residues. Germline CDR1 DFQATT, CDR2 SNEGSKA (reference sequence).